Below, one T cell receptor (beta chain) is given with its context. This sample is drawn from a study of cytomegalovirus exposure and HLA in healthy donors. This CDR3 has 14 amino acids. CDR1 and CDR2 from the germline V gene are SGDLS and YYNGEE. The V gene lost 5 bases and the J gene lost 0 bases, with 11 bases spanning the gap. The PCR made use of 60 Vbeta and 13 Jbeta primers. TCRdb's table, derived via immunoSEQ multiplex PCR, lists solely in-frame clones and lacks some. The table includes some 170,000 clones, 82% detected once. Sequencing used PBMCs. V gene TRBV9 combines with J gene TRBJ1-1; D possibly corresponds to TRBD1 (5 bases). This receptor was identified in a girl aged 5-17 years in good health and CMV-seropositive. The CDR3 here is CASSVLDMNTEAFF. In DNA form, the CDR3 reads TGTGCCAGCAGTGTCCTGGACATGAACACTGAAGCTTTCTTT.